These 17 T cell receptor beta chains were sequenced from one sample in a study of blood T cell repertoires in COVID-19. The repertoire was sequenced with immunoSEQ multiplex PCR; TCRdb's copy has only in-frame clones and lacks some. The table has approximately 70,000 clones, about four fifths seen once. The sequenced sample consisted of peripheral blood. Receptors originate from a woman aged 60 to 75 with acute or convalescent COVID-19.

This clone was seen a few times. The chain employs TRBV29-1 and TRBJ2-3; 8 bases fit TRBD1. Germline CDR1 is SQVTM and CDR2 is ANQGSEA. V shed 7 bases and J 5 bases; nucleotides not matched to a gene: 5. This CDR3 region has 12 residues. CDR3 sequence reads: CSADRVGDTQYF. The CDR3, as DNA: TGCAGCGCGGACAGGGTAGGAGATACGCAGTATTTT.

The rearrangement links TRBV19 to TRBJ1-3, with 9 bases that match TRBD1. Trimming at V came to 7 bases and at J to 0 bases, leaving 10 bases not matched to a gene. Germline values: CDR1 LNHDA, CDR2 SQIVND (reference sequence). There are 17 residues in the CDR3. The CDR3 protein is CASTKGQGSFSGNTIYF. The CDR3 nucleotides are TGTGCCAGTACCAAGGGACAGGGTTCTTTCTCTGGAAACACCATATATTTT.

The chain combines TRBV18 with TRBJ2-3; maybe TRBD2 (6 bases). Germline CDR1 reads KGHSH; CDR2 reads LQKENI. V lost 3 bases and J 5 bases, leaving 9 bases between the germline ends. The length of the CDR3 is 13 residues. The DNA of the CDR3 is TGTGCCAGCTCACCGCGGGGTGGAGATACGCAGTATTTT. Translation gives CASSPRGGDTQYF.

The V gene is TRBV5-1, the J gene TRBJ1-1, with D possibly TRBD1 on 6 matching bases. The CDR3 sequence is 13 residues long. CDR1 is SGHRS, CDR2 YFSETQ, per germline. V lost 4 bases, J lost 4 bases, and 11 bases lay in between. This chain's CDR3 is CASSKQGGTEAFF. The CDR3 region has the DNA TGCGCCAGCAGCAAACAGGGTGGCACTGAAGCTTTCTTT.

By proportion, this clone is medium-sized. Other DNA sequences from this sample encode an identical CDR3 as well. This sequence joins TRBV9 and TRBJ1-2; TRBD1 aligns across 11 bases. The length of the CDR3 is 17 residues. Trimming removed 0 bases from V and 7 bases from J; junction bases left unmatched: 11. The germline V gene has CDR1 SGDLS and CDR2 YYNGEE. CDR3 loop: CASSVDGTGGSLGGYTF. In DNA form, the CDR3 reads TGTGCCAGCAGCGTAGATGGGACAGGGGGATCTTTAGGTGGCTACACCTTC.

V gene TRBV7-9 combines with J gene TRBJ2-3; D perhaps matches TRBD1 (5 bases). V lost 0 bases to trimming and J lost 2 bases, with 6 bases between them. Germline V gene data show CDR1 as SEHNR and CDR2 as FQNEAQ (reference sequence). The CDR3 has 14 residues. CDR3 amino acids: CASSLAGVTDTQYF. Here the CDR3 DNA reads TGTGCCAGCAGCTTAGCAGGGGTCACAGATACGCAGTATTTT.

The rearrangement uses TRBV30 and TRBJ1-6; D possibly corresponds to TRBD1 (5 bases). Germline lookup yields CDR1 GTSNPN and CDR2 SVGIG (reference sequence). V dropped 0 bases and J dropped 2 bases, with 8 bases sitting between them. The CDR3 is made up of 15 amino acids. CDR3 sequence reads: CAWSVGGTYNSPLHF. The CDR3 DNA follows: TGTGCCTGGAGTGTCGGGGGAACCTATAATTCACCCCTCCACTTT. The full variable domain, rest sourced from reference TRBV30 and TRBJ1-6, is SQTIHQWPATLVQPVGSPLSLECTVEGTSNPNLYWYRQAAGRGLQLLFYSVGIGQISSEVPQNLSASRPQDRQFILSSKKLLLSDSGFYLCAWSVGGTYNSPLHFGNGTRLTVT.

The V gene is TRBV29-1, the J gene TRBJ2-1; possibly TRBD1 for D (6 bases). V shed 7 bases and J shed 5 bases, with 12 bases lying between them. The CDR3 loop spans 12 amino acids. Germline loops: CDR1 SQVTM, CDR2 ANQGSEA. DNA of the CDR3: TGCAGCGACTTCGGACAGAACAATGAGCAGTTCTTC. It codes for CSDFGQNNEQFF.

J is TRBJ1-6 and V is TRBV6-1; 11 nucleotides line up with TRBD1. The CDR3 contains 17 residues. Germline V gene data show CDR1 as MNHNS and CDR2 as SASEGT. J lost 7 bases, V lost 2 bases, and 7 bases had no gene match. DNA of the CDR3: TGTGCCAGCAGTGAAACACTTAGGGACAGGGGGAATTCACCCCTCCACTTT. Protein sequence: CASSETLRDRGNSPLHF.

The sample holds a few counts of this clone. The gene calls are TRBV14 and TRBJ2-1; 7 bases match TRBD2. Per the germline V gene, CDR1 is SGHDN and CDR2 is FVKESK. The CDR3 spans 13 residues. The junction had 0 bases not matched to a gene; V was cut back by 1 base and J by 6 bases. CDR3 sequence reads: CASSQGTSNEQFF. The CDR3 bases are TGTGCCAGCAGCCAAGGGACTAGCAATGAGCAGTTCTTC.

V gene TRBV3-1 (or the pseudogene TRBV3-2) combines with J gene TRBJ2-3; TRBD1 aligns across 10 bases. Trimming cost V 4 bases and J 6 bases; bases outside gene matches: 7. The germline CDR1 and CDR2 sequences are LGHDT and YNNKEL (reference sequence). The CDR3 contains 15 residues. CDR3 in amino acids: CASSPTGTGADTQYF. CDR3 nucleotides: TGTGCCAGCAGCCCCACCGGGACAGGGGCTGATACGCAGTATTTT.

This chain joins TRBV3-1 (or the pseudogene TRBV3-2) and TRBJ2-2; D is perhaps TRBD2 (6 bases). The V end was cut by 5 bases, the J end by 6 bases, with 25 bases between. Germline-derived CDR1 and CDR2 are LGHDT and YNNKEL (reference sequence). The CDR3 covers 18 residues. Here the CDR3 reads CASSGLGLPGTPPGELFF. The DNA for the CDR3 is TGTGCCAGCAGCGGACTGGGCTTGCCGGGGACTCCACCCGGGGAGCTGTTTTTT.

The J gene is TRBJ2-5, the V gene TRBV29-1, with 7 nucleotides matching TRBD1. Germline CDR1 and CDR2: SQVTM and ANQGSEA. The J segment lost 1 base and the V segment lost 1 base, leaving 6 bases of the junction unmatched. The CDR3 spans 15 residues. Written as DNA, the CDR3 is TGCAGCGTTGAAGTTGTAGGGGGCGCCCAAGAGACCCAGTACTTC. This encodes CSVEVVGGAQETQYF.

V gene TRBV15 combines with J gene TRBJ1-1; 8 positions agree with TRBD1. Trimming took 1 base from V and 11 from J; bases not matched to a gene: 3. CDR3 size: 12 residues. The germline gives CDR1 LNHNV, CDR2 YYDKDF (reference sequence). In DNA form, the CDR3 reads TGTGCCACCAGCAGAGTTCAGGGGGCGGCTTTCTTT. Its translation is CATSRVQGAAFF.

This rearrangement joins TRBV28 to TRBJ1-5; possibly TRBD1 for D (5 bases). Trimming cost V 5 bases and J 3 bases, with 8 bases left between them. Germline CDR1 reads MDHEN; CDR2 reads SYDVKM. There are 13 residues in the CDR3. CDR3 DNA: TGTGCCAGCAGTCGACAGACCAATCAGCCCCAGCATTTT. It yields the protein CASSRQTNQPQHF. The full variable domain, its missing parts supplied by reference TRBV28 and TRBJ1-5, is DVKVTQSSRYLVKRTGEKVFLECVQDMDHENMFWYRQDPGLGLRLIYFSYDVKMKEKGDIPEGYSVSREKKERFSLILESASTNQTSMYLCASSRQTNQPQHFGDGTRLSIL.

DNA of the CDR3: TGTGCCAGCAGCTGGATGACAGGGCGAGCAGATACGCAGTATTTT. It is translated as CASSWMTGRADTQYF. The chain carries TRBV11-3 and TRBJ2-3, with 7 bases lining up with TRBD1. The germline CDR1 and CDR2 sequences are SGHNT and YENEEA. The CDR3 runs to 15 residues. V lost 4 bases to trimming and J lost 4 bases; unmatched junction nucleotides: 8.

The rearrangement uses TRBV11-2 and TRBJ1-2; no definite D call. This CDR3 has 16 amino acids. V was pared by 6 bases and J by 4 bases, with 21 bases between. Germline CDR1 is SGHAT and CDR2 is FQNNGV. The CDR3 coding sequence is TGTGCCAGCAGTCTAGGTGGCTCATTAGTCGGCTATGGCTACACCTTC. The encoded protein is CASSLGGSLVGYGYTF.